This T cell receptor beta chain was captured in a study of T cell responses to AZD1222 COVID-19 vaccine. Study-level points and caveats: Donors were mostly white British, more females; clonal diversity possibly underestimated. Mapped onto spike, vaccine-associated CD4 TCRs spanned it and were dominant at 160-218 and 743-854. Repertoire sampling occurred only after the peak T cell response.

The CDR3 length is 17 residues. Germline CDR1 reads SGHTA; CDR2 reads FQGNSA. The junction had 12 bases not matched to a gene; V was cut back by 1 base and J by 5 bases. The protocol was immunoSEQ multiplex PCR, while the TCRdb copy is restricted to in-frame clones and leaves out a portion. Among fewer than 130,000 clones listed, about 90% were seen once. A note on this clone: The antigen remains undetermined.

J is TRBJ2-7 and V is TRBV7-2; 9 positions match TRBD2. This TCR derives from an adult in good health. The specimen was peripheral blood, collected on day 0 of AZD1222 vaccination. The CDR3 sequence is CASSLVFSAGGIHEQYF. The CDR3 DNA sequence: TGTGCCAGCAGCTTAGTCTTCTCAGCGGGGGGAATCCACGAGCAGTACTTC.